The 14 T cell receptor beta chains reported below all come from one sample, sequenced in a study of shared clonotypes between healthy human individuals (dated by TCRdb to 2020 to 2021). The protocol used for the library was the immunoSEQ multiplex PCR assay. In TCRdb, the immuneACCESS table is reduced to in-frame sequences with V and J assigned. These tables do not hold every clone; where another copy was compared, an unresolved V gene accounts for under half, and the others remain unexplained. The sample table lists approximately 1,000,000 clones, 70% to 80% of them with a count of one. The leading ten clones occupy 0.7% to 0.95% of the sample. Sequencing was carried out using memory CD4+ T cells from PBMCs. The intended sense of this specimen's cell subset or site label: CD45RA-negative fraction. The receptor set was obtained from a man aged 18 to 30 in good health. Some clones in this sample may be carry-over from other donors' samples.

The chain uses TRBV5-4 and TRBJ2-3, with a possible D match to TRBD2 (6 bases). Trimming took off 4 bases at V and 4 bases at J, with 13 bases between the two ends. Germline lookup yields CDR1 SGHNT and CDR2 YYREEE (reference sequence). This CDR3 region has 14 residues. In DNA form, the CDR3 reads TGTGCCAGCAGCCCCGGGACTTCCCCAGATACGCAGTATTTT. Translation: CASSPGTSPDTQYF.

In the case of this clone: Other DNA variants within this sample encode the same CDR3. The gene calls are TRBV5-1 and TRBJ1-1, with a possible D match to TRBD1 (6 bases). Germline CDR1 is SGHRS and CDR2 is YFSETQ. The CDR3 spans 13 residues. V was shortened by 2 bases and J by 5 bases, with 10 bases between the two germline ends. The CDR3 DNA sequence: TGCGCCAGCAGCTTAAGAGGGGGGACTGAAGCTTTCTTT. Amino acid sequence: CASSLRGGTEAFF. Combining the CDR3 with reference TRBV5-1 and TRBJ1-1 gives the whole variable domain KAGVTQTPRYLIKTRGQQVTLSCSPISGHRSVSWYQQTPGQGLQFLFEYFSETQRNKGNFPGRFSGRQFSNSRSEMNVSTLELGDSALYLCASSLRGGTEAFFGQGTRLTVV.

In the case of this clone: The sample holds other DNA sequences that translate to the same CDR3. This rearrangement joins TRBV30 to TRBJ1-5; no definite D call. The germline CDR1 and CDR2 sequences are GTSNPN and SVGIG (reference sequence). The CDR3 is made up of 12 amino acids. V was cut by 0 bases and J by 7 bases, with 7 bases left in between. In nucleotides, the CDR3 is TGTGCCTGGAGTGTTGTGGGGCAGCCCCAGCATTTT. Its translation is CAWSVVGQPQHF.

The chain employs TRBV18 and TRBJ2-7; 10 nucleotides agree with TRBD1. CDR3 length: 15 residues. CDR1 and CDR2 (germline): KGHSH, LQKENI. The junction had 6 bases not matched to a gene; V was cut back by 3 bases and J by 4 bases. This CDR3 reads CASSPPGQGRYEQYF. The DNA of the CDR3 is TGTGCCAGCTCACCGCCGGGACAGGGGAGATACGAGCAGTACTTC.

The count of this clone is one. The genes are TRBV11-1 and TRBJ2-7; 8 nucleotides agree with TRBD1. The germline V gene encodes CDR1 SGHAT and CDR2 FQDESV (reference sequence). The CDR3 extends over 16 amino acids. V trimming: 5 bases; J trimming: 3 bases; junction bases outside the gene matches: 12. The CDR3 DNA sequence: TGTGCCAGCAGCCTTTTTTTTGGACAGGGTCGCTACGAGCAGTACTTC. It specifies CASSLFFGQGRYEQYF. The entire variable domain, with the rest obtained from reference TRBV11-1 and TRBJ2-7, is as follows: EAEVAQSPRYKITEKSQAVAFWCDPISGHATLYWYRQILGQGPELLVQFQDESVVDDSQLPKDRFSAERLKGVDSTLKIQPAELGDSAMYLCASSLFFGQGRYEQYFGPGTRLTVT.

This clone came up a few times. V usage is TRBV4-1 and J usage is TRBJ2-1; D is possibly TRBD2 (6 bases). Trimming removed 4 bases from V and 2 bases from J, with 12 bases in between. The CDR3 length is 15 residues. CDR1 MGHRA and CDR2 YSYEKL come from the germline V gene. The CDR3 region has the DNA TGCGCCAGCAGCCTAGCGGAGACGACCTACAATGAGCAGTTCTTC. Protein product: CASSLAETTYNEQFF.

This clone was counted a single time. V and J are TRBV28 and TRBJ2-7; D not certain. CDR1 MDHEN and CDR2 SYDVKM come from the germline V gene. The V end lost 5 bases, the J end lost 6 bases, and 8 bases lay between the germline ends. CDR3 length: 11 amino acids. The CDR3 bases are TGTGCCAGCAGTCGTTATGCCGAGCAGTACTTC. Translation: CASSRYAEQYF. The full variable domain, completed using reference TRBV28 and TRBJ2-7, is DVKVTQSSRYLVKRTGEKVFLECVQDMDHENMFWYRQDPGLGLRLIYFSYDVKMKEKGDIPEGYSVSREKKERFSLILESASTNQTSMYLCASSRYAEQYFGPGTRLTVT.

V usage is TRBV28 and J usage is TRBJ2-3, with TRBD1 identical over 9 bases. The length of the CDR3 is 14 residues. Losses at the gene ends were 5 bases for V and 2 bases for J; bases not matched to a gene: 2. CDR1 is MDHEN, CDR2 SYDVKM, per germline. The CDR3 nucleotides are TGTGCCAGCAGTCCACAGGGGGCCACAGATACGCAGTATTTT. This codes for CASSPQGATDTQYF.

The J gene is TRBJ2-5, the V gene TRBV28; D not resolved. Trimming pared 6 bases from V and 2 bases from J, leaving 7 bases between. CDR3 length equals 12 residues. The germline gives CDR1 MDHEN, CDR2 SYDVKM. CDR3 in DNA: TGTGCCAGCAGCTGGCGACAAGAGACCCAGTACTTC. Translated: CASSWRQETQYF. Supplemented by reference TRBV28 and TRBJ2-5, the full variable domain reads DVKVTQSSRYLVKRTGEKVFLECVQDMDHENMFWYRQDPGLGLRLIYFSYDVKMKEKGDIPEGYSVSREKKERFSLILESASTNQTSMYLCASSWRQETQYFGPGTRLLVL.

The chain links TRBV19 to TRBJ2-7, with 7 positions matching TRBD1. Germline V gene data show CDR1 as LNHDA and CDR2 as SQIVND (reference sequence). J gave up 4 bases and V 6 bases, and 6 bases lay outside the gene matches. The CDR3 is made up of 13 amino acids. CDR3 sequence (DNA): TGTGCCAGTAGAGGGACAGAAGCGTACGAGCAGTACTTC. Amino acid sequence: CASRGTEAYEQYF. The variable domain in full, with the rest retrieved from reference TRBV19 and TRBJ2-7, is DGGITQSPKYLFRKEGQNVTLSCEQNLNHDAMYWYRQDPGQGLRLIYYSQIVNDFQKGDIAEGYSVSREKKESFPLTVTSAQKNPTAFYLCASRGTEAYEQYFGPGTRLTVT.

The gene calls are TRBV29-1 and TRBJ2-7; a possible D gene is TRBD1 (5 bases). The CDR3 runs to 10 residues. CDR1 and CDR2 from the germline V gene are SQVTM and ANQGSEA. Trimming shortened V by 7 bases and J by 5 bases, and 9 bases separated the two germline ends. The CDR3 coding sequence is TGCAGCGCTCTGACAGACGAGCAGTACTTC. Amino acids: CSALTDEQYF.

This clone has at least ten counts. CDR3 DNA sequence: TGTGCCAGCAGCCAAGATCTTGCCAGGACGGGGCCCCAGCATTTT. Translating it yields CASSQDLARTGPQHF. The gene calls are TRBV4-2 and TRBJ1-5; no clear D gene. The CDR3 consists of 15 residues. CDR1 is LGHNA, CDR2 YNFKEQ, per germline. The V end lost 0 bases, the J end lost 9 bases, and 15 bases lay between the germline ends.

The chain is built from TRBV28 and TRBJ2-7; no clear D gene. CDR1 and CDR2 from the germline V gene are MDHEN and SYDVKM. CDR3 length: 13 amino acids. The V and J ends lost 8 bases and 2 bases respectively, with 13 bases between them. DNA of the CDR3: TGTGCCAGCCATACAGTGCGAGCCTACGAGCAGTACTTC. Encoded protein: CASHTVRAYEQYF.

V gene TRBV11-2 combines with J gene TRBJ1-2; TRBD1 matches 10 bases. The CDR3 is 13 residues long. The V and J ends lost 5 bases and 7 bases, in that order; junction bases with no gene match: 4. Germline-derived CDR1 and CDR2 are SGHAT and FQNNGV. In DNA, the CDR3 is TGTGCCAGCAGCCTGGACAGGGGGGTTGGCTACACCTTC. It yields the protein CASSLDRGVGYTF.